This T cell receptor (beta chain) was identified in a study of control samples from healthy donors and cancer patients (dated by TCRdb to the early 2020s). On this clone: Its binding antigen is unknown. No base quality information exists; no much larger clone differs at one position.

From a lookup of the germline V gene, CDR1 and CDR2 are SNHLY and FYNNEI. The CDR3 goes from the cysteine to the phenylalanine over 15 residues. Kept here is only the CDR3 DNA, which spans 45 bases and is read in frame from base 1. Here V drops 5 bases and J drops 4 bases, and the junction holds 5 bases not matched to any gene. Receptor libraries were prepared by the immunoSEQ multiplex PCR assay. The clones in this table, taken by TCRdb from immuneACCESS, are in-frame only. Not every clone is retained; where verified, under half of the shortfall comes from an unresolved V gene, and the cause of the rest is unknown. In this sample the table shows some 130,000 clones, roughly 94% of which occur a single time. The top ten constitute about 3.5% of the sample.

The specimen sequenced was blood. The receptor was isolated from a man under 40 in good health. The V gene is TRBV2 and the J gene is TRBJ2-3; a stretch of 11 junction bases matches TRBD2. At the DNA level, the sequence is TGTGCCAGCAGTCAGCTAGCGGGGGGTTCAGATACGCAGTATTTT. This is translated as CASSQLAGGSDTQYF.